This T cell receptor beta chain was sequenced for a study of human T cells and chemical hapten exposure. Specified time point: patch test 2, 6 weeks after DPC sensitization. The treatment: therapeutic diphenylcyclopropenone sensitization with weekly scalp DPC. MiXCR, run by TCRdb on the RACE reads, gives a single entry per CDR3 protein. The repertoire includes approximately 350,000 distinct CDR3 sequences, around 6% of them detected once, and over 5.5% sits in the top ten. Trimming cost V 8 bases and J 5 bases, with 17 bases left between them. Germline V gives CDR1 KGHSH, CDR2 LQKENI. The CDR3 loop spans 14 amino acids. There are a few counts of this clonotype.

This clonotype originated in a woman between 18 and 29 years old with alopecia areata. Some clones in this sample may be carry-over from other donors' samples. The sample consisted of whole blood, taken in connection with sensitization to the hapten diphenylcyclopropenone (DPC). This chain links TRBV18 with TRBJ2-3; D is unclear. Here the CDR3 DNA reads TGTGCCAGCCTTCGGGCCGCCCCCGGAGATACGCAGTATTTT. Its protein is CASLRAAPGDTQYF.